A selection of T cell receptor beta chains follows, all from one sample in a study of shared clonotypes between healthy human individuals. Here immunoSEQ multiplex PCR was the method, and the copy in TCRdb shows in-frame clones only, minus some. Counted here are around 1,000,000 clones, 70% to 80% occurring once; the ten biggest clones make up about 0.89%. Source material: memory CD4+ T cells from PBMCs. The receptors here all came from a man between 18 and 29 years old in good health. Some clones in this sample may be carry-over from other donors' samples. The conserved cysteine and the conserved F or W are not part of the CDR3 here. The order of the fields is CDR3 protein, V gene, J gene.

ASSLKATMNTEAF,TRBV27,TRBJ1-1
ATLLLGGGGEKLF,TRBV28,TRBJ1-4
ASSPGQPNTGELF,TRBV7-7,TRBJ2-2
ASSLTPRDRGSYEQY,TRBV5-5,TRBJ2-7
ASSVVEGWSYT,TRBV9,TRBJ1-2
ANKDRGRDTEAF,TRBV6-1,TRBJ1-1
ASSGLALNTGELF,TRBV2,TRBJ2-2
ASRSPAEGGNEQF,TRBV6-6,TRBJ2-1
ASSPSPGRI,TRBV7-3,TRBJ2-4
ASSLAPGSYEQY,TRBV11-2,TRBJ2-7
ASSLVASLGGKLF,TRBV7-2,TRBJ1-4